Listed below are T cell receptor beta chains from one sample, sequenced in a study of human T cells and chemical hapten exposure. Using its own MiXCR run on the RACE reads, TCRdb lists one record per CDR3 protein. The repertoire has 180,000 or so distinct CDR3 sequences, under 25% of them found once; the top ten carry under 2.5%. Specimen: whole blood, collected in connection with sensitization to the hapten diphenylcyclopropenone (DPC). The receptors derive from a woman aged 40 to 55 with alopecia areata. Some clones in this sample may be carry-over from other donors' samples. Both conserved end residues are part of each CDR3. A D gene is named only where the DNA matches it firmly. A clone size is listed for some rows: how often the clone was seen (once, few, many), or a class if it is expanded.

j_call v_call clone_size cdr3_length d_call cdr3_nt cdr3_aa
TRBJ1-1 TRBV20-1 many 15 . TGCAGTGCTATAAGGACCGGGATCACGAACACTGAAGCTTTCTTT CSAIRTGITNTEAFF
TRBJ2-3 TRBV7-2 few 14 TRBD2 TGTGCCAGTAAGCGGGAGCGATTTACAGATACGCAGTATTTT CASKRERFTDTQYF
TRBJ1-5 TRBV3-1 few 16 TRBD1 TGTGCCAGCAGCCAAGCGGGGACAGGGGGGAGACAGCCCCAGCATTTT CASSQAGTGGRQPQHF
TRBJ2-7 TRBV28 many 19 TRBD2 TGTGCCAGCAGTTCACTCCCTCGACTAGCGGGAGTTTTATCCTACGAGCAGTACTTC CASSSLPRLAGVLSYEQYF
TRBJ2-1 TRBV3-1 few 15 TRBD2 TGTGCCAGCACCGCGACTAGCGGCTCCTACAATGAGCAGTTCTTC CASTATSGSYNEQFF
TRBJ1-1 TRBV7-6 . 15 . TGTGCCAGCAGCCCAGCGGCAGGGACGAACACTGAAGCTTTCTTT CASSPAAGTNTEAFF
TRBJ2-7 TRBV5-6 . 16 . TGTGCCAGCAGCTATTGGGCCTACCCAGACATCAACGAGCAGTACTTC CASSYWAYPDINEQYF
TRBJ2-7 TRBV4-2 . 16 TRBD1 TGTGCCAGCAGCCAGGATGCTACAGGGGGCGGGTACGAGCAGTACTTC CASSQDATGGGYEQYF
TRBJ1-4 TRBV5-1 . 14 . TGCGCCAGCAGCCGGAGGGGTGATGATGAAAAACTGTTTTTT CASSRRGDDEKLFF
TRBJ2-1 TRBV19 . 14 . TGTGCCAGCGGGGCAGGGCCCCTATACAATGAGCAGTTCTTC CASGAGPLYNEQFF
TRBJ2-1 TRBV9 . 16 TRBD2 TGTGCCAGCAGCGTAGCTGGGACTAGCGGGTACAATGAGCAGTTCTTC CASSVAGTSGYNEQFF
TRBJ2-4 TRBV20-1 few 13 TRBD2 TGCAGTGTAAAGAGCGGGGGGAAAAACATTCAGTACTTC CSVKSGGKNIQYF
TRBJ2-5 TRBV20-1 . 11 . TGCAGTGCCCCGGAACAAGAGACCCAGTACTTC CSAPEQETQYF
TRBJ2-7 TRBV29-1 few 13 . TGCAGCGTCAGTCCGGGACCACCCTCCGAGCAGTACTTC CSVSPGPPSEQYF
TRBJ1-1 TRBV7-8 . 13 . TGTGCCAGCAGCTTAATAGCGAACACTGAAGCTTTCTTT CASSLIANTEAFF
TRBJ2-3 TRBV20-1 few 15 TRBD1 TGCAGTGCTACTGACTGGACAGGCAGGACAGATACGCAGTATTTT CSATDWTGRTDTQYF
TRBJ2-5 TRBV9 few 14 . TGTGCCAGCAGCGTAGGACAAGTTGCAGAGACCCAGTACTTC CASSVGQVAETQYF
TRBJ2-7 TRBV9 . 18 TRBD2 TGTGCCAGCAGCGTAGAGTTTCGGCTAGCGGGAGTAACCTACGAGCAGTACTTC CASSVEFRLAGVTYEQYF
TRBJ2-3 TRBV20-1 few 19 TRBD2 TGCAGTGCCAATTCCTTTCATTTAGCGGGGCTATCTAGCACAGATACGCAGTATTTT CSANSFHLAGLSSTDTQYF
TRBJ1-5 TRBV10-3 . 13 . TGTGCCATCAACTCAGGGGCTCGGGAGCCCCAGCATTTT CAINSGAREPQHF
TRBJ2-1 TRBV10-3 . 15 TRBD1 TGTGCCATCAGAAGCGGACAGGGGGCGTTTGATGAGCAGTTCTTC CAIRSGQGAFDEQFF
TRBJ2-1 TRBV6-5 . 15 . TGTGCCAGCAGTTCTGGGGGGCGGTCCTACAATGAGCAGTTCTTC CASSSGGRSYNEQFF
TRBJ1-1 TRBV29-1 . 14 . TGCAGCGTTGTTTTGGGAAGCTTGAACACTGAAGCTTTCTTT CSVVLGSLNTEAFF
TRBJ1-1 TRBV7-9 few 15 . TGTGCCAGCAGCTCGGGCGTCGGCGCGGACACTGAAGCTTTCTTT CASSSGVGADTEAFF
TRBJ2-2 TRBV7-9 many 17 TRBD2 TGTGCCAGCAGCTGGACTAGCGGGATATCGAGCACCGGGGAGCTGTTTTTT CASSWTSGISSTGELFF
TRBJ2-1 TRBV28 few 14 TRBD1 TGTGCCAGCAGACCCCACAGGGGGCTAAATGAGCAGTTCTTC CASRPHRGLNEQFF
TRBJ2-7 TRBV20-1 . 14 . TGCAGTGCTAGAGATCCAGGACTCTCCTACGAGCAGTACTTC CSARDPGLSYEQYF
TRBJ2-1 TRBV10-3 . 14 TRBD2 TGTGCCATCAGTGAGGCTAGCGGGGACAATGAGCAGTTCTTC CAISEASGDNEQFF
TRBJ2-7 TRBV4-3 . 14 . TGCGCCAGCAGCCAACATATTAGCTCCTACGAGCAGTACTTC CASSQHISSYEQYF
TRBJ2-7 TRBV29-1 few 12 . TGCAGCGTTGAGTTGAACTCCTACGAGCAGTACTTC CSVELNSYEQYF
TRBJ2-5 TRBV29-1 few 12 . TGCAGCGTTGAAAGGCAGCAAGAGACCCAGTACTTC CSVERQQETQYF
TRBJ2-2 TRBV4-2 many 15 . TGTGCCAGCAGCCAAGACAGGATGAACACCGGGGAGCTGTTTTTT CASSQDRMNTGELFF
TRBJ1-5 TRBV7-3 . 16 . TGTGCCAGCAGCTTAACGTCGGAGGTTGGCAATCAGCCCCAGCATTTT CASSLTSEVGNQPQHF
TRBJ2-7 TRBV6-2/TRBV6-3 few 14 . TGTGCCAGCATCCAGGCACTAGGGACCTACGAGCAGTACTTC CASIQALGTYEQYF
TRBJ2-1 TRBV6-5 once 16 . TGTGCCAGCAGTTACTCGGGACCAGGGCTTGGCAATGAGCAGTTCTTC CASSYSGPGLGNEQFF
TRBJ2-5 TRBV20-1 few 12 . TGCAGTGCTAGTGACTACCCCAGGGCCCAGTACTTC CSASDYPRAQYF
TRBJ1-5 TRBV7-2 . 14 . TGTGCCAGCAGCTTAGGGGGGGCCGGTCAGCCCCAGCATTTT CASSLGGAGQPQHF
TRBJ2-6 TRBV18 few 14 . TGTGCCAGCTCACCACCGGCTGGGGCCAACGTCCTGACTTTC CASSPPAGANVLTF
TRBJ1-1 TRBV12-3/TRBV12-4 few 13 . TGTGCCAGCAGTCGTGGGAGGGACACTGAAGCTTTCTTT CASSRGRDTEAFF
TRBJ1-1 TRBV20-1 . 13 TRBD1 TGCAGTGCCCGACAGGGATTGGGCACTGAAGCTTTCTTT CSARQGLGTEAFF
TRBJ2-1 TRBV12-3/TRBV12-4 . 10 . TGTGCCAGCAGTTCGGATGAGCAGTTCTTC CASSSDEQFF
TRBJ1-4 TRBV28 . 14 . TGTGCCAGCAGTTCCCAGGGGACTAATGAAAAACTGTTTTTT CASSSQGTNEKLFF
TRBJ2-7 TRBV6-2/TRBV6-3 . 15 . TGTGCCAGCAGATCAATCGACGCGAACTCCTACGAGCAGTACTTC CASRSIDANSYEQYF
TRBJ1-2 TRBV29-1 many 12 . TGCAGCGTTGAAACCCACTACTATGGCTACACCTTC CSVETHYYGYTF
TRBJ2-5 TRBV15 few 15 . TGTGCCACCAGCAGAGTCCCCCGCAGGGAAGAGACCCAGTACTTC CATSRVPRREETQYF
TRBJ1-2 TRBV28 few 12 . TGTGCCAGCAGTTTCTCTGACTATGGCTACACCTTC CASSFSDYGYTF
TRBJ2-2 TRBV5-4 many 12 . TGTGCCAGCAGCTTGGAAGCAGGGGAGCTGTTTTTT CASSLEAGELFF
TRBJ1-1 TRBV27 few 15 TRBD1 TGTGCCAGCAGTCACCCCTGGGCAGGGGGCGGTGAAGCTTTCTTT CASSHPWAGGGEAFF
TRBJ2-2 TRBV29-1 . 14 . TGCAGCGCCAGAGCGGGTGTCAACACCGGGGAGCTGTTTTTT CSARAGVNTGELFF
TRBJ2-1 TRBV27 few 16 . TGTGCCAGCAGTTTTTTGGCGGGCCCCTCCTACAATGAGCAGTTCTTC CASSFLAGPSYNEQFF
TRBJ1-2 TRBV6-6 . 16 TRBD1 TGTGCCAGCAGGGGAGACAGGGGGGGGGTCAACTATGGCTACACCTTC CASRGDRGGVNYGYTF
TRBJ2-1 TRBV27 . 15 . TGTGCCAGCAGTCTATGGGGGGATCCCTACAATGAGCAGTTCTTC CASSLWGDPYNEQFF
TRBJ2-3 TRBV20-1 few 13 TRBD2 TGCAGTGCTAGCCGCACTAGCGGCGATACGCAGTATTTT CSASRTSGDTQYF
TRBJ2-7 TRBV5-1 . 13 TRBD2 TGCGCCAGCAGCAACAGCGGGAGCCGCGAGCAGTACTTC CASSNSGSREQYF